Following are 14 T cell receptor beta chains from one sample sequenced in a study of CXCR3-negative and CXCR3-positive naive CD8 T cells. Whole-study findings and limits: The TRB CDR3s that CXCR3-positive naive cells carried were more hydrophobic than those of CXCR3-negative naive cells.

Carrying UMI labels, the TRB cDNA libraries were prepared through 5' RACE. No DNA is given; TCRdb re-called the 5' RACE reads and lists each CDR3 protein once. The sample totals tens of thousands of distinct CDR3 sequences. These receptors have no known antigen. Sequenced input: naive CXCR3+ CD8+ T cells from blood. As for subset: CD45RO-CCR7+CD27+CD95- naive CD8+ T cells expressing CXCR3 (TNR3+). The origin of the receptors is a human donor in good health. Some clones in this sample may be carry-over from other donors' samples.

V is TRBV28 and J is TRBJ1-1. The CDR3 has 13 amino acids. Germline lookup yields CDR1 MDHEN and CDR2 SYDVKM. The CDR3 sequence: CASSFDLPTEAFF.

The chain uses TRBV10-3 and TRBJ2-7; TCRdb's assignment of TRBD1 cannot be checked, as there is no DNA. The CDR3 runs 15 residues. The germline V gene has CDR1 ENHRY and CDR2 SYGVKD. CDR3 loop: CAISTTVGPGLEQYF.

V and J are TRBV7-9 and TRBJ2-1. This CDR3 spans 15 amino acids. Germline assignment: CDR1 SEHNR and CDR2 FQNEAQ (reference sequence). CDR3 loop: CASSRVLGSYNEQFF.

The chain couples TRBV29-1 to TRBJ2-2; with no DNA, the TCRdb D assignment of TRBD1 cannot be verified. The CDR3 is 13 amino acids. Germline assignment: CDR1 SQVTM and CDR2 ANQGSEA. Here the CDR3 reads CSVGTGGTGELFF.

CDR3 loop: CATRPLIFSRQETQYF. This rearrangement joins TRBV28 to TRBJ2-5; TCRdb calls TRBD2, which cannot be checked without DNA. CDR1 and CDR2 (germline): MDHEN, SYDVKM. This CDR3 comprises 16 residues.

The V call is TRBV25-1, the J call TRBJ2-1; there is no DNA to check the TCRdb D call of TRBD2. CDR3 size: 18 residues. In germline, CDR1 is MGHDK, CDR2 SYGVNS. This CDR3 is CASSEQRGGPGSYDEQFF.

The chain has TRBV12-3 or TRBV12-4 and TRBJ2-7. The CDR3 is 13 amino acids. The CDR3 spells CASSLVQNYEQYF.

The rearrangement joins TRBV7-9 to TRBJ2-7. This CDR3 contains 12 residues. The germline V gene encodes CDR1 SEHNR and CDR2 FQNEAQ (reference sequence). The CDR3 sequence: CASSLALGEQYF.

This chain connects TRBV7-2 to TRBJ2-5; lacking DNA, the TRBD2 call made by TCRdb goes unchecked. Looked up from germline, CDR1 is SGHTA and CDR2 is FQGNSA. The CDR3 is 14 amino acids. The CDR3 loop reads CASSPAAAQETQYF.

The rearrangement joins TRBV23-1 to TRBJ2-1. TRBV23-1 is assigned to the ORF class and has an uncertain function. The CDR3 is made up of 16 amino acids. The CDR3 protein is CASSQSVWGSYNEQFF.

The chain carries TRBV27 and TRBJ2-3; TCRdb's D call of TRBD1 is untestable without DNA. Germline CDR1 reads MNHEY; CDR2 reads SMNVEV (reference sequence). This CDR3 region has 14 residues. CDR3 residues: CASSQGVEVDTQYF.

The chain employs TRBV15 and TRBJ1-5; TCRdb's assignment of TRBD1 cannot be checked, as there is no DNA. The germline V gene encodes CDR1 LNHNV and CDR2 YYDKDF (reference sequence). CDR3 length equals 17 residues. This chain's CDR3 is CATSREEGGFTNQPQHF.

V gene TRBV10-3 combines with J gene TRBJ2-7; TCRdb picks TRBD1, but there is no DNA to check that call. Germline lookup yields CDR1 ENHRY and CDR2 SYGVKD. The CDR3 loop spans 15 amino acids. CDR3 residues: CAISESEGEVDEQYF.

The V gene is TRBV29-1, the J gene TRBJ2-3; absent DNA, TCRdb's TRBD1 call cannot be checked. The CDR3 is 14 amino acids. Germline CDR1 SQVTM, CDR2 ANQGSEA. The CDR3 here is CSVPQRPRTDTQYF.